Listed here are 25 T cell receptor beta chains from one sample, sequenced in a study of beta chain features in type 1 diabetes. Broader study findings: Type 1 diabetes patients showed a moderate but significant shortening of TCRB CDR3s in all four CD4+ subsets.

Every bit of the isolated RNA underwent reverse transcription, so sequencing read expressed TCRB transcripts. Profiled with immunoSEQ multiplex PCR; TCRdb holds only in-frame clones, not every one. The sample comprises approximately 730,000 clones, 10% to 15% of which are singletons, and roughly 0.022% rests with the top ten. No antigen has been identified for these receptors. Sequencing used naive CD4+ T cells from blood. Source of these receptors: a man aged 18 to 30 with type 1 diabetes.

The chain employs TRBV30 and TRBJ2-7, with 8 bases lining up with TRBD1. The CDR3 sequence is 12 residues long. Germline loops: CDR1 GTSNPN, CDR2 SVGIG (reference sequence). Trimming at V came to 6 bases and at J to 6 bases, leaving 7 bases not matched to a gene. In DNA form, the CDR3 reads TGTGCCTGTTCGACAGGGGCTAGCGAGCAGTACTTC. Its protein is CACSTGASEQYF.

In DNA form, the CDR3 reads TGTGCCAGCAGCTTATCCCCCGGGTCGGGGCAAGAGACCCAGTACTTC. This codes for CASSLSPGSGQETQYF. V and J are TRBV7-8 and TRBJ2-5, with D possibly matching TRBD2 (5 bases). This CDR3 is built from 16 residues. The V gene's germline CDR1 is SGHVS and CDR2 FQNEAQ. V was clipped by 2 bases and J by 2 bases, with 15 bases between them.

This clone showed up just a few times. This chain uses TRBV5-6 with TRBJ2-1, with D maybe TRBD2 (5 bases). This CDR3 comprises 15 residues. Germline CDR1 SGHDT, CDR2 YYEEEE. Trimming pared 2 bases from V and 0 bases from J, leaving 9 bases between. CDR3 residues: CASSLGSASYNEQFF. The CDR3 DNA sequence: TGTGCCAGCAGCTTAGGGAGCGCCTCCTACAATGAGCAGTTCTTC.

The CDR3 DNA reads TGTGCCAGCAGTTCCGCTGTTCACGAGCAGTACTTC. Its translation: CASSSAVHEQYF. This chain links TRBV6-5 with TRBJ2-7; no clear D gene. Trimming stripped 4 bases from V and 5 bases from J, with 9 bases between. CDR3 size: 12 residues. Germline values: CDR1 MNHEY, CDR2 SVGAGI.

The genes are TRBV7-8 and TRBJ1-1, with a possible D match to TRBD1 (5 bases). The V gene lost 2 bases and the J gene lost 1 base, with 11 bases spanning the gap. CDR3 length: 15 amino acids. From germline, CDR1 is SGHVS and CDR2 FQNEAQ. The CDR3 here is CASSLLRGSNTEAFF. CDR3 nucleotide sequence: TGTGCCAGCAGCTTATTGAGGGGCTCGAACACTGAAGCTTTCTTT.

This chain links TRBV29-1 with TRBJ1-1; possibly TRBD1 for D (6 bases). Germline CDR1 is SQVTM and CDR2 is ANQGSEA. The length of the CDR3 is 18 residues. The ends were cut back, 7 bases at V and 5 bases at J, with 32 bases in the middle. The CDR3 bases are TGCAGCGGACGCTCTCGGCTAAGGGGGGAGTTACGGAAAACTGAAGCTTTCTTT. Encoded protein: CSGRSRLRGELRKTEAFF.

In its sample, this clone was seen once. This rearrangement joins TRBV5-1 to TRBJ1-1; D is ambiguous. V lost 6 bases to trimming and J lost 2 bases, with 14 bases between them. The V gene's germline CDR1 is SGHRS and CDR2 YFSETQ. The CDR3 consists of 14 residues. The chain's CDR3 is CASTGLSHNTEAFF. In DNA form, the CDR3 reads TGCGCCAGCACCGGACTGAGCCACAACACTGAAGCTTTCTTT. The whole variable domain, filled in from reference TRBV5-1 and TRBJ1-1, reads KAGVTQTPRYLIKTRGQQVTLSCSPISGHRSVSWYQQTPGQGLQFLFEYFSETQRNKGNFPGRFSGRQFSNSRSEMNVSTLELGDSALYLCASTGLSHNTEAFFGQGTRLTVV.

This chain uses TRBV2 with TRBJ1-6; 10 nucleotides match TRBD1. The V gene end was trimmed by 4 bases and the J gene end by 7 bases; junction bases not matched to a gene: 4. The CDR3 runs to 15 residues. Germline lookup yields CDR1 SNHLY and CDR2 FYNNEI. Here the CDR3 DNA reads TGTGCCAGCAGTGGACAGGGGGCGAGAAATTCACCCCTCCACTTT. Its protein product is CASSGQGARNSPLHF.

V is TRBV7-9 and J is TRBJ2-1, with D perhaps matching TRBD1 (5 bases). Trimming removed 5 bases from V and 8 bases from J, with 19 bases in between. Germline V gene data show CDR1 as SEHNR and CDR2 as FQNEAQ (reference sequence). The CDR3 runs 15 residues. The CDR3 nucleotides are TGTGCCAGCAGCCCTCGGGCAAGTTGGGGCGATGAGCAGTTCTTC. Its protein product is CASSPRASWGDEQFF.

This clone has a handful of counts. The J gene is TRBJ2-2, the V gene TRBV5-1; D is possibly TRBD2 (5 bases). The ends were cut back, 4 bases at V and 0 bases at J, with 13 bases in the middle. The CDR3 has 16 amino acids. Germline CDR1 is SGHRS and CDR2 is YFSETQ. The CDR3 sequence: CASSPTGTTNTGELFF. The CDR3 DNA reads TGCGCCAGCAGCCCCACGGGAACCACGAACACCGGGGAGCTGTTTTTT.

V usage is TRBV19 and J usage is TRBJ2-3; TRBD2 agrees at 13 bases. The CDR3 contains 15 residues. Trimming took 9 bases from V and 2 from J; bases not matched to a gene: 5. Germline assignment: CDR1 LNHDA and CDR2 SQIVND (reference sequence). CDR3 sequence (DNA): TGTGCCAGCCTGACTAGCGGGGGGACCACAGATACGCAGTATTTT. Protein sequence: CASLTSGGTTDTQYF.

The chain is built from TRBV13 and TRBJ2-7; D is unresolved. The CDR3 consists of 13 residues. Germline loops: CDR1 PRHDT, CDR2 FYEKMQ (reference sequence). V shed 5 bases and J shed 0 bases, with 8 bases lying between them. The CDR3 nucleotides read TGTGCCAGCAGCCCTCGAAGCTCCTACGAGCAGTACTTC. Protein: CASSPRSSYEQYF.

The gene calls are TRBV2 and TRBJ1-6, with D hard to call. There are 16 residues in the CDR3. V was trimmed by 1 base and J by 0 bases, leaving 7 bases between them. The V gene's germline CDR1 is SNHLY and CDR2 FYNNEI. Here the CDR3 reads CASSEGGSSYNSPLHF. Written as DNA, the CDR3 is TGTGCCAGCAGTGAAGGGGGAAGCTCCTATAATTCACCCCTCCACTTT.

The V gene is TRBV30, the J gene TRBJ2-5; TRBD1 is a possible D gene (6 bases). The CDR3 covers 16 residues. The germline CDR1 and CDR2 sequences are GTSNPN and SVGIG (reference sequence). The V end lost 1 base, the J end lost 4 bases, and 19 bases lay between the germline ends. In DNA, the CDR3 is TGTGCCTGGAGTGGGCGAGCACAGGGTGGGGCAGAGACCCAGTACTTC. Translating gives CAWSGRAQGGAETQYF.

In its sample, this clone was seen a few times. V gene TRBV29-1 combines with J gene TRBJ1-1; D is unclear. In germline, CDR1 is SQVTM, CDR2 ANQGSEA. Trimming removed 7 bases at V and 1 base at J, with 10 bases between. The CDR3 has 12 residues. The DNA of the CDR3 is TGCAGCGCCCAGCATCAGAACACTGAAGCTTTCTTT. Amino acid sequence: CSAQHQNTEAFF.

This clone was counted between two and nine times. The rearrangement links TRBV2 to TRBJ2-5; 9 bases are shared with TRBD2. The CDR3 is made up of 14 amino acids. Per germline, CDR1 SNHLY and CDR2 FYNNEI. V gave up 2 bases and J gave up 3 bases; unmatched junction bases: 1. CDR3 DNA: TGTGCCAGCAGTGAACTAGCGGGAAAAGAGACCCAGTACTTC. This gives the protein CASSELAGKETQYF.

This clone was observed a handful of times. V is TRBV5-1 and J is TRBJ2-1; 7 bases align to TRBD1. Germline V CDR1 and CDR2: SGHRS, YFSETQ. CDR3 length: 14 residues. Germline trimming cut 4 bases from V and 5 bases from J; bases unmatched to any gene: 6. CDR3 in amino acids: CASSGQGTDNEQFF. Here the CDR3 DNA reads TGCGCCAGCAGCGGCCAGGGGACAGACAATGAGCAGTTCTTC.

This clone has only a few counts. This chain links TRBV10-3 with TRBJ1-2; D unclear. The CDR3 is made up of 13 amino acids. V lost 4 bases to trimming and J lost 6 bases, with 12 bases between them. From germline, CDR1 is ENHRY and CDR2 SYGVKD. The CDR3 nucleotides read TGTGCCATCAGTGGAGTAGCTGTGGATGGCTACACCTTC. Translating gives CAISGVAVDGYTF.

The chain carries TRBV18 and TRBJ1-1, with D possibly matching TRBD1 (5 bases). Deletions cut 5 bases from V and 2 bases from J, with 12 bases between. The CDR3 spans 14 residues. Germline CDR1 and CDR2: KGHSH and LQKENI. The CDR3 protein is CASSSTGSNTEAFF. CDR3 DNA sequence: TGTGCCAGCTCATCAACAGGATCCAACACTGAAGCTTTCTTT.

V usage is TRBV5-1 and J usage is TRBJ2-5, with D possibly being TRBD1 (6 bases). Trimming shortened V by 4 bases and J by 4 bases, and 20 bases separated the two germline ends. This CDR3 contains 16 residues. The V gene's germline CDR1 is SGHRS and CDR2 YFSETQ. DNA of the CDR3: TGCGCCAGCAGCCTCGAGATGCCTGGGGGCGGAGAGACCCAGTACTTC. This gives the protein CASSLEMPGGGETQYF.

This clone has more than one count but fewer than ten. The chain recombines TRBV7-9 with TRBJ1-5, with a weak D call TRBD1 (6 bases). The V end lost 2 bases, the J end lost 2 bases, and 19 bases lay between the germline ends. The CDR3 totals 18 residues. Germline CDR1 reads SEHNR; CDR2 reads FQNEAQ (reference sequence). The CDR3 DNA reads as TGTGCCAGCAGCTTAACCGCAACAACAGGGTTGGGCAATCAGCCCCAGCATTTT. This encodes CASSLTATTGLGNQPQHF.

This clone was observed a handful of times. The chain uses TRBV30 and TRBJ2-7, with TRBD2 as a possible D gene (7 bases). The V and J ends lost 4 bases and 2 bases respectively, with 15 bases between them. CDR1 is GTSNPN, CDR2 SVGIG, per germline (reference sequence). The CDR3 loop spans 14 amino acids. The CDR3 DNA reads as TGTGCCTGGACCCGGGGGGCCAACCCCTACGAGCAGTACTTC. This gives the protein CAWTRGANPYEQYF.

The DNA of the CDR3 is TGTGCCAGCAGCTCCACCGGCCTCTTGGGCTACACCTTC. Its protein is CASSSTGLLGYTF. The rearrangement joins TRBV11-1 to TRBJ1-2; D is ambiguous. Between the trimmed V and J ends, which lost 4 bases and 8 bases, there was a span of 14 bases. The CDR3 runs to 13 residues. Per germline, CDR1 SGHAT and CDR2 FQDESV (reference sequence).

This clone was counted between two and nine times. The J gene is TRBJ2-5, the V gene TRBV5-1; 8 bases agree with TRBD1. Looked up from germline, CDR1 is SGHRS and CDR2 is YFSETQ. The CDR3 is 15 residues long. Trimming cost V 3 bases and J 5 bases; bases outside gene matches: 9. CDR3 nucleotide sequence: TGCGCCAGCAGCTGGGACAGGAGGGACTTGGAGACCCAGTACTTC. Protein product: CASSWDRRDLETQYF.

The V call is TRBV10-1, the J call TRBJ2-5; D remains unclear. The V gene's germline CDR1 is WNHNN and CDR2 SYGVQD (reference sequence). CDR3 length equals 12 residues. V lost 4 bases, J lost 2 bases, and 5 bases lay in between. Here the CDR3 reads CASSGLQETQYF. The CDR3 DNA is TGCGCCAGCAGTGGGTTACAAGAGACCCAGTACTTC.